The 31 T cell receptor beta chains listed next were all sequenced from one sample in a study of blood T cell repertoires in COVID-19. The protocol was immunoSEQ multiplex PCR, while the TCRdb copy is restricted to in-frame clones and leaves out a portion. The repertoire includes tens of thousands of clones, about 82% of them detected once, and around 15% sits in the top ten. The sequencing input was peripheral blood. The receptors stem from a human donor in a cohort sampled during active COVID-19.

This clone was seen just once. The gene calls are TRBV12-5 and TRBJ2-1, with 12 bases fitting TRBD2. The CDR3 is 17 residues long. The V segment lost 5 bases and the J segment 3 bases; nucleotides outside the gene matches: 8. Germline CDR1 reads LGHNT; CDR2 reads FRNRAP. The CDR3 nucleotides read TGTGCTAGTGGTCTAAGGACTAGCGGGACCAGCTACAATGAGCAGTTCTTC. As protein: CASGLRTSGTSYNEQFF.

The V call is TRBV6-4, the J call TRBJ1-1; possibly TRBD1 for D (6 bases). The CDR3 runs to 15 residues. Deletions cut 3 bases from V and 4 bases from J, with 15 bases between. CDR1 is MRHNA and CDR2 is SNTAGT in the germline V gene. CDR3 loop: CASSEQGGLRTEAFF. CDR3 nucleotide sequence: TGTGCCAGCAGTGAACAGGGTGGGTTGCGCACTGAAGCTTTCTTT.

CDR3 loop: CASSFPGQGVKEQYF. For the CDR3, the DNA is TGTGCCAGCAGCTTCCCGGGACAGGGGGTTAAAGAGCAGTACTTC. The V gene is TRBV7-9, the J gene TRBJ2-7; 11 bases are shared with TRBD1. Germline CDR1 and CDR2: SEHNR and FQNEAQ (reference sequence). V trimming: 3 bases; J trimming: 7 bases; junction bases outside the gene matches: 8. The CDR3 has 15 amino acids.

The table lists this clone with a few counts. The V and J genes are TRBV19 and TRBJ2-5, with 12 bases matching TRBD1. V lost 10 bases to trimming and J lost 4 bases; unmatched junction nucleotides: 1. CDR1 LNHDA and CDR2 SQIVND come from the germline V gene (reference sequence). The CDR3 extends over 12 amino acids. Here the CDR3 DNA reads TGTGCCACGGGACAGGGGGCAGAGACCCAGTACTTC. It encodes CATGQGAETQYF. The variable domain in full, completed from reference TRBV19 and TRBJ2-5, reads DGGITQSPKYLFRKEGQNVTLSCEQNLNHDAMYWYRQDPGQGLRLIYYSQIVNDFQKGDIAEGYSVSREKKESFPLTVTSAQKNPTAFYLCATGQGAETQYFGPGTRLLVL.

The CDR3, as DNA: TGTGCCAGCAGGGGACAGGGATCCTACAATGAGCAGTTCTTC. It specifies CASRGQGSYNEQFF. The V gene is TRBV25-1, the J gene TRBJ2-1; 9 bases agree with TRBD1. The germline CDR1 and CDR2 sequences are MGHDK and SYGVNS. Losses at the gene ends were 6 bases for V and 1 base for J; bases not matched to a gene: 1. The CDR3 runs to 14 residues.

This chain uses TRBV7-2 with TRBJ2-7; D unclear. Trimming pared 0 bases from V and 6 bases from J, leaving 6 bases between. There are 12 residues in the CDR3. From germline, CDR1 is SGHTA and CDR2 FQGNSA. The DNA for the CDR3 is TGTGCCAGCAGCTTAGCGGGCTCCGAGCAGTACTTC. This codes for CASSLAGSEQYF.

The gene calls are TRBV2 and TRBJ1-6; possibly TRBD1 for D (6 bases). This CDR3 is built from 19 residues. Trimming removed 3 bases at V and 0 bases at J, with 18 bases between. Germline V gives CDR1 SNHLY, CDR2 FYNNEI. The CDR3 nucleotides read TGTGCCAGCAGTGAGGACCCAGGGGATATAACCTCCTATAATTCACCCCTCCACTTT. Translation gives CASSEDPGDITSYNSPLHF.

The V and J genes are TRBV9 and TRBJ2-3; D call uncertain. With 0 bases removed from V and 2 bases from J, the gap between germline ends came to 7 bases. The germline V gene has CDR1 SGDLS and CDR2 YYNGEE. The CDR3 contains 14 residues. In DNA form, the CDR3 reads TGTGCCAGCAGCGTAGCCAGGTCCACAGATACGCAGTATTTT. It encodes CASSVARSTDTQYF.

The chain couples TRBV3-1 (or the pseudogene TRBV3-2) to TRBJ2-7; the match to TRBD2 covers 10 bases. The CDR3 runs to 17 residues. The germline V gene encodes CDR1 LGHDT and CDR2 YNNKEL (reference sequence). J gave up 4 bases and V 0 bases, and 9 bases lay outside the gene matches. In nucleotides, the CDR3 is TGTGCCAGCAGCCAAGACCCCGGGGGTAGCGGGGGGTACGAGCAGTACTTC. Protein: CASSQDPGGSGGYEQYF.

The chain carries TRBV5-1 and TRBJ2-2; a weak D match, TRBD1 (6 bases). There are 15 residues in the CDR3. V was trimmed by 4 bases and J by 3 bases, leaving 13 bases between them. Germline lookup yields CDR1 SGHRS and CDR2 YFSETQ. DNA of the CDR3: TGCGCCAGCAGCCTCCTCCCAGGGGACACCGGGGAGCTGTTTTTT. Translation gives CASSLLPGDTGELFF.

The chain couples TRBV7-3 to TRBJ1-2, with a weak D call TRBD1 (6 bases). This CDR3 spans 13 amino acids. V was cut by 5 bases and J by 8 bases, with 15 bases left in between. CDR1 and CDR2 (germline): SGHTA, FQGTGA. The CDR3, as DNA: TGTGCCAGCAGCCCTCGCAGGGGCTTCGGCTACACCTTC. As protein: CASSPRRGFGYTF.

The chain combines TRBV5-4 with TRBJ2-1; D unresolved. The CDR3 loop spans 15 amino acids. With 4 bases removed from V and 0 bases from J, the gap between germline ends came to 11 bases. Germline V gene lookup returns CDR1 SGHNT and CDR2 YYREEE (reference sequence). The DNA for the CDR3 is TGTGCCAGCAGCGTACCCGACATCTCCTACAATGAGCAGTTCTTC. This codes for CASSVPDISYNEQFF.

This clone showed up just a few times. J is TRBJ2-7 and V is TRBV2, with a possible D match to TRBD1 (5 bases). The V gene lost 2 bases and the J gene lost 7 bases, with 12 bases spanning the gap. Germline V CDR1 and CDR2: SNHLY, FYNNEI. The CDR3 has 13 residues. The DNA of the CDR3 is TGTGCCAGCAGTGAAACTTGGGGCCTGGAGCAGTACTTC. Amino acid sequence: CASSETWGLEQYF.

V and J are TRBV28 and TRBJ2-1; 13 nucleotides line up with TRBD2. Trimming removed 4 bases from V and 5 bases from J; junction bases left unmatched: 8. Germline CDR1 MDHEN, CDR2 SYDVKM. The CDR3 consists of 17 residues. The CDR3 spells CASSSSPGLAGNNEQFF. CDR3 in DNA: TGTGCCAGCAGTTCCTCTCCGGGACTAGCGGGAAACAATGAGCAGTTCTTC.

The chain combines TRBV29-1 with TRBJ1-1; 10 bases line up with TRBD1. V dropped 1 base and J dropped 4; count of bases not matched to a gene: 3. CDR3 length: 14 amino acids. Germline CDR1 reads SQVTM; CDR2 reads ANQGSEA. CDR3 nucleotides: TGCAGCGTTGAAGGGGGACAGGGGATCACTGAAGCTTTCTTT. It encodes CSVEGGQGITEAFF.

The genes are TRBV12-3 or TRBV12-4 and TRBJ2-3; D is unresolved. CDR3 length equals 12 residues. V lost 7 bases, J lost 6 bases, and 11 bases lay in between. The CDR3 reads CASTPGWDTQYF. For the CDR3, the DNA is TGTGCCAGCACCCCCGGGTGGGATACGCAGTATTTT.

The chain employs TRBV19 and TRBJ2-3, with D perhaps matching TRBD2 (6 bases). V was trimmed by 5 bases and J by 4 bases, leaving 16 bases between them. Germline V gene lookup returns CDR1 LNHDA and CDR2 SQIVND (reference sequence). CDR3 size: 15 residues. The DNA of the CDR3 is TGTGCCAGTAGTGAGGTGGGGAGGCACCCAGATACGCAGTATTTT. It yields the protein CASSEVGRHPDTQYF.

CDR3 coding DNA: TGTGCCAGCAGTCAACAGGGGCGATATGGCTACACCTTC. This codes for CASSQQGRYGYTF. The rearrangement uses TRBV7-9 and TRBJ1-2; 7 bases align to TRBD1. The junction had 6 bases not matched to a gene; V was cut back by 6 bases and J by 5 bases. Germline lookup yields CDR1 SEHNR and CDR2 FQNEAQ (reference sequence). CDR3 length equals 13 residues.

The J gene is TRBJ1-2, the V gene TRBV5-8, with 8 bases matching TRBD1. The CDR3 runs 13 residues. CDR1 is SGHTS and CDR2 is YDEGEE in the germline V gene. With 8 bases clipped from V and 4 bases from J, the junction kept 7 bases outside the gene matches. CDR3 amino acids: CASRDRTAYGYTF. The CDR3 DNA follows: TGTGCCAGTCGGGACAGGACGGCCTATGGCTACACCTTC.

This sequence joins TRBV6-5 and TRBJ2-7; TRBD1 might be the D (5 bases). The CDR3 runs 15 residues. V was trimmed by 0 bases and J by 0 bases, leaving 9 bases between them. Germline V gene lookup returns CDR1 MNHEY and CDR2 SVGAGI. CDR3 amino acids: CASSYSRVSSYEQYF. CDR3 DNA sequence: TGTGCCAGCAGTTACTCCAGGGTGAGCTCCTACGAGCAGTACTTC.

The chain links TRBV10-2 to TRBJ1-1; D not resolved. Looked up from germline, CDR1 is WSHSY and CDR2 is SAAADI. V shed 7 bases and J shed 0 bases, with 12 bases lying between them. The CDR3 covers 14 residues. The CDR3 nucleotides are TGCGCCAGCAACCCTCAGACTATGAACACTGAAGCTTTCTTT. It encodes CASNPQTMNTEAFF.

The chain uses TRBV6-1 and TRBJ1-1; D gene unclear. The CDR3 runs to 13 residues. Trimming took 3 bases from V and 1 from J, leaving 6 bases between them. CDR1 MNHNS and CDR2 SASEGT come from the germline V gene. CDR3 residues: CASSDGQNTEAFF. The CDR3 DNA follows: TGTGCCAGCAGTGATGGGCAGAACACTGAAGCTTTCTTT.

The chain carries TRBV5-1 and TRBJ1-5; the D is unclear. V lost 0 bases to trimming and J lost 4 bases, with 5 bases between them. The CDR3 has 13 amino acids. Germline V lookup: CDR1 SGHRS, CDR2 YFSETQ. Written as DNA, the CDR3 is TGCGCCAGCAGCTTGGATCAAAATCAGCCCCAGCATTTT. Protein sequence: CASSLDQNQPQHF.

The genes are TRBV2 and TRBJ1-5; no reliable D call. Deletions cut 3 bases from V and 5 bases from J, with 8 bases between. CDR1 is SNHLY, CDR2 FYNNEI, per germline. The CDR3 spans 13 residues. CDR3 DNA: TGTGCCAGCAGTGACCCCGGGGATCAGCCCCAGCATTTT. It codes for CASSDPGDQPQHF.

This chain connects TRBV7-3 to TRBJ2-1; 10 nucleotides agree with TRBD2. J lost 3 bases, V lost 5 bases, and 4 bases had no gene match. The CDR3 extends over 15 amino acids. CDR1 is SGHTA, CDR2 FQGTGA, per germline. CDR3 in DNA: TGTGCCAGCAGCCACACTAGCGGGAACTACAATGAGCAGTTCTTC. It specifies CASSHTSGNYNEQFF.

This chain connects TRBV5-1 to TRBJ2-1, with 7 bases fitting TRBD2. The germline V gene has CDR1 SGHRS and CDR2 YFSETQ. Unmatched junction bases numbered 3, after V lost 3 bases and J lost 0 bases. The CDR3 runs to 15 residues. The DNA for the CDR3 is TGCGCCAGCAGCTCCAGCGGGACCTCCTACAATGAGCAGTTCTTC. This encodes CASSSSGTSYNEQFF.

This clone appeared once. V is TRBV2 and J is TRBJ2-1, with TRBD2 identical over 10 bases. The trim removed 7 bases at V and 2 bases at J, leaving 5 bases unmatched. The length of the CDR3 is 15 residues. CDR1 is SNHLY, CDR2 FYNNEI, per germline. The CDR3, as DNA: TGTGCCAGCAAACCGGGACTAGCGACCTACAATGAGCAGTTCTTC. This encodes CASKPGLATYNEQFF.

V usage is TRBV6-2 or TRBV6-3 and J usage is TRBJ2-7; a possible D gene is TRBD2 (5 bases). The germline V gene has CDR1 MNHEY and CDR2 SVGEGT. Trimming removed 6 bases from V and 4 bases from J, with 10 bases in between. The CDR3 runs to 12 residues. The CDR3 DNA follows: TGTGCCAGCAGCAAGGAGGCGTACGAGCAGTACTTC. Its translation is CASSKEAYEQYF.

The genes are TRBV7-9 and TRBJ1-1, with a possible D match to TRBD1 (5 bases). V dropped 2 bases and J dropped 4 bases, with 11 bases sitting between them. Germline V CDR1 and CDR2: SEHNR, FQNEAQ (reference sequence). The CDR3 totals 14 residues. The CDR3 DNA reads as TGTGCCAGCAGCTTAAGGGGTGGTGGCACTGAAGCTTTCTTT. Its protein is CASSLRGGGTEAFF.

The gene calls are TRBV7-2 and TRBJ1-1; D not certain. V lost 1 base and J 4 bases, leaving 10 bases between the germline ends. The CDR3 spans 14 residues. The V gene's germline CDR1 is SGHTA and CDR2 FQGNSA. This chain's CDR3 is CASSLVPAGTEAFF. The CDR3 DNA reads TGTGCCAGCAGCTTAGTACCAGCGGGCACTGAAGCTTTCTTT.

This clone is medium-sized (0.01 to 0.1%). The V gene is TRBV15, the J gene TRBJ1-2; tentatively, D is TRBD1 (6 bases). The CDR3 consists of 15 residues. The germline V gene has CDR1 LNHNV and CDR2 YYDKDF (reference sequence). V dropped 1 base and J dropped 5 bases, with 14 bases sitting between them. This CDR3 is CATSRGITGMYGYTF. Written as DNA, the CDR3 is TGTGCCACCAGCAGAGGTATAACAGGGATGTATGGCTACACCTTC.